These 4 T cell receptor beta chains share one sample of origin, sequenced in a study of shared clonotypes between healthy human individuals (dated by TCRdb to between 2020 and 2021). The protocol used for the library was the immunoSEQ multiplex PCR assay. TCRdb obtained this table from immuneACCESS and retained in-frame rearrangements with V and J assigned. These tables miss some clones; where compared with another copy, unresolved V genes account for less than half of the shortfall, and the remainder is unexplained. The table for this sample lists around 1,900,000 clones; just over 90% of them were counted only once. Jointly, the top ten make up about 1.6% of the sample. For the CD8 naive samples, CD45RO-negative cells were positively selected for CCR7, yielding a CD45RA+CCR7+ population from which TemRA cells were excluded. Material for sequencing was naive CD8+ T cells from PBMCs. The cell subset or site label here, explained by the study, means: CD45RA+CCR7+. These receptors came from a young man in good health. Some clones in this sample may be carry-over from other donors' samples.

This clone was recorded a few times. The chain recombines TRBV7-9 with TRBJ2-7; a weak D match, TRBD2 (6 bases). This CDR3 has 12 amino acids. CDR1 is SEHNR and CDR2 is FQNEAQ in the germline V gene (reference sequence). V lost 5 bases to trimming and J lost 3 bases, with 8 bases between them. CDR3 in amino acids: CASSAGLYEQYF. The CDR3 DNA sequence: TGTGCCAGCAGCGCGGGACTCTACGAGCAGTACTTC. The whole variable domain, filled in from reference TRBV7-9 and TRBJ2-7, reads DTGVSQNPRHKITKRGQNVTFRCDPISEHNRLYWYRQTLGQGPEFLTYFQNEAQLEKSRLLSDRFSAERPKGSFSTLEIQRTEQGDSAMYLCASSAGLYEQYFGPGTRLTVT.

The table lists this clone with a count of one. V gene TRBV27 combines with J gene TRBJ2-7; the D gene could be TRBD1 or TRBD2 (5 bases each). There are 14 residues in the CDR3. The V gene's germline CDR1 is MNHEY and CDR2 SMNVEV (reference sequence). V was clipped by 5 bases and J by 3 bases, with 14 bases between them. Here the CDR3 DNA reads TGTGCCAGCAGTCCGGGACCTACGGACTACGAGCAGTACTTC. It translates to CASSPGPTDYEQYF.

This rearrangement joins TRBV19 to TRBJ2-7; the D call may be TRBD1 or TRBD2 (6 bases each). The germline CDR1 and CDR2 sequences are LNHDA and SQIVND (reference sequence). This CDR3 has 14 residues. The V end lost 4 bases, the J end lost 7 bases, and 17 bases lay between the germline ends. CDR3 in DNA: TGTGCCAGTAGTACCCAGGGGAAGGGGGGAGAGCAGTACTTC. Amino acids: CASSTQGKGGEQYF. The entire variable domain, with the rest obtained from reference TRBV19 and TRBJ2-7, is as follows: DGGITQSPKYLFRKEGQNVTLSCEQNLNHDAMYWYRQDPGQGLRLIYYSQIVNDFQKGDIAEGYSVSREKKESFPLTVTSAQKNPTAFYLCASSTQGKGGEQYFGPGTRLTVT.

The CDR3 nucleotides are TGTGCCAGCAGCCAAGTAAGGAACGAGCAGTACTTC. Translating gives CASSQVRNEQYF. This rearrangement joins TRBV14 to TRBJ2-7; no reliable D call. V lost 1 base and J 5 bases, leaving 6 bases between the germline ends. The CDR3 extends over 12 amino acids. Looked up from germline, CDR1 is SGHDN and CDR2 is FVKESK.